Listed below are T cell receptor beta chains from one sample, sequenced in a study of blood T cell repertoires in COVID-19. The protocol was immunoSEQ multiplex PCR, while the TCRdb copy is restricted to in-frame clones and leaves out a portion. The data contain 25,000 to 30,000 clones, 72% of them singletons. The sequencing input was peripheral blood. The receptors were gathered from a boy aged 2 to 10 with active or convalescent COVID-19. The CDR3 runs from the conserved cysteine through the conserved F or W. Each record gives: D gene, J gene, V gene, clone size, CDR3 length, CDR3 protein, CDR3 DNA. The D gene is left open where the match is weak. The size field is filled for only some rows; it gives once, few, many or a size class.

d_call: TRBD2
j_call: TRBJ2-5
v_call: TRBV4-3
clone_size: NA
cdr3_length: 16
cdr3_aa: CASSQVGTSGRKTQYF
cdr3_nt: TGCGCCAGCAGCCAAGTTGGGACTAGCGGGCGGAAGACCCAGTACTTC

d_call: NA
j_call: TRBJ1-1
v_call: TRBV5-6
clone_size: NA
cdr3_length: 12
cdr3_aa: CASSYSYTEAFF
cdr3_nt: TGTGCCAGCAGCTACAGTTACACTGAAGCTTTCTTT

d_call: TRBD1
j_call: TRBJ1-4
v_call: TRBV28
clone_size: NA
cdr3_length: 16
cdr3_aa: CASRGAQGAANEKLFF
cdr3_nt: TGTGCCAGTCGTGGGGCGCAGGGGGCTGCTAATGAAAAACTGTTTTTT

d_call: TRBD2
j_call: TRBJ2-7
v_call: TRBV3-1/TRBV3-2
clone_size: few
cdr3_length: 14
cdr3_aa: CASSSGTSLLEQYF
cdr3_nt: TGTGCCAGCAGCTCCGGGACTAGCCTTCTCGAGCAGTACTTC

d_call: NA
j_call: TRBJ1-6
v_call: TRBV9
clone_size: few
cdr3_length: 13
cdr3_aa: CASSGSGDSPLHF
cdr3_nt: TGTGCCAGCAGCGGGTCCGGGGATTCACCCCTCCACTTT

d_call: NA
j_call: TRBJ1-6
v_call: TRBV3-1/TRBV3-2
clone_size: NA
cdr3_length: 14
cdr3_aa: CASSQGTGSSPLHF
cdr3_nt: TGTGCCAGCAGCCAAGGTACAGGGAGTTCACCCCTCCACTTT

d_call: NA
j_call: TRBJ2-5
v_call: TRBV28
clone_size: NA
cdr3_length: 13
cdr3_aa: CASSFGGLETQYF
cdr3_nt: TGTGCCAGCAGTTTTGGGGGCCTAGAGACCCAGTACTTC

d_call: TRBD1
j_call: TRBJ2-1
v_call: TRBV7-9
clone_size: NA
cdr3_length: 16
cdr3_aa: CASSLAGQSSYNEQFF
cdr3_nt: TGTGCCAGCAGCTTAGCGGGACAGAGCTCCTACAATGAGCAGTTCTTC

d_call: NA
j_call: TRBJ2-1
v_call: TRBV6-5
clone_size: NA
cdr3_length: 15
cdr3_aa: CASSYTGESYNEQFF
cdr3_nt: TGTGCCAGCAGTTACACGGGGGAGTCGTACAATGAGCAGTTCTTC

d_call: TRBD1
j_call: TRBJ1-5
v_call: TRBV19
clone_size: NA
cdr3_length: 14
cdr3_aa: CASRGQGYGQPQHF
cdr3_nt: TGTGCCAGTAGGGGACAGGGGTATGGACAGCCCCAGCATTTT

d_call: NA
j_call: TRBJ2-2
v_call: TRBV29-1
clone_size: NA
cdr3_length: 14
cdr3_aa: CSARTALRVGELFF
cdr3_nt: TGCAGCGCCAGGACGGCCCTCAGGGTCGGGGAGCTGTTTTTT

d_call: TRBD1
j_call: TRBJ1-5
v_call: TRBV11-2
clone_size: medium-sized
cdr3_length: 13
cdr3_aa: CASGQGGNQPQHF
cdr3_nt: TGTGCCAGCGGACAGGGGGGAAATCAGCCCCAGCATTTT

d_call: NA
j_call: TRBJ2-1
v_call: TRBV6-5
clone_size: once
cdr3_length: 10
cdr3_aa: CASRKGEQFF
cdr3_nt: TGTGCCAGCAGGAAGGGGGAGCAGTTCTTC

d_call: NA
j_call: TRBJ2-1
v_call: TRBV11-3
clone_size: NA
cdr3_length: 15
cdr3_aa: CASSDFGARWNEQFF
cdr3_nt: TGTGCCAGCAGCGACTTTGGGGCGCGATGGAATGAGCAGTTCTTC

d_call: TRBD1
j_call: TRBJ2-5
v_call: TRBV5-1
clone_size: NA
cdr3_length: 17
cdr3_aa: CASSLGRGPQGEETQYF
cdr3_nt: TGCGCCAGCAGCTTGGGTCGGGGACCCCAGGGGGAAGAGACCCAGTACTTC

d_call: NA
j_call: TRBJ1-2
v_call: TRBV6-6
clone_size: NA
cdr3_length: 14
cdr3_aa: CASSYRRGFSGYTF
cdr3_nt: TGTGCCAGCAGTTATCGGCGGGGGTTTTCTGGCTACACCTTC

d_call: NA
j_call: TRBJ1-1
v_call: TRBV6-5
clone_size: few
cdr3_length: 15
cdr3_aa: CASSYSGVRNTEAFF
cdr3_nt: TGTGCCAGCAGTTATTCGGGAGTCCGGAACACTGAAGCTTTCTTT

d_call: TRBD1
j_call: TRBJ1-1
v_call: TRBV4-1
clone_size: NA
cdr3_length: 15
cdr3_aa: CASSQPDRMNTEAFF
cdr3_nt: TGCGCCAGCAGCCAACCGGACAGGATGAACACTGAAGCTTTCTTT

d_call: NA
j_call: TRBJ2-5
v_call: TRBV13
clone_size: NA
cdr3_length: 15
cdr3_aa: CASSFGSADQETQYF
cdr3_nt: TGTGCCAGCAGCTTTGGTAGCGCCGATCAAGAGACCCAGTACTTC

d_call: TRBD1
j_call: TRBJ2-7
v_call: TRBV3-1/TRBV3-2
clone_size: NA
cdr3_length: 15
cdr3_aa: CASSQAGTGAYEQYF
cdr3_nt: TGTGCCAGCAGCCAGGCCGGGACAGGGGCCTACGAGCAGTACTTC

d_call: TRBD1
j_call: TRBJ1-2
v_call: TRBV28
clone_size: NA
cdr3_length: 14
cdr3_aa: CASRSGGARYGYTF
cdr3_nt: TGTGCCAGCAGATCAGGGGGCGCCCGATATGGCTACACCTTC

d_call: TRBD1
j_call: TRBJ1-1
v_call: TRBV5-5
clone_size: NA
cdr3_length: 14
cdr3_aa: CASSFTRGYTEAFF
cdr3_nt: TGTGCCAGCAGTTTTACCAGGGGGTACACTGAAGCTTTCTTT

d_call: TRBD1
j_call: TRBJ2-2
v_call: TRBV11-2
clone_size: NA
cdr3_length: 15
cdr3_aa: CATTTVTGGSGELFF
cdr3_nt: TGTGCCACCACCACCGTGACAGGGGGCTCCGGGGAGCTGTTTTTT

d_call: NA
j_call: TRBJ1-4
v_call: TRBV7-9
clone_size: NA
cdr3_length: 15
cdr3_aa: CASSLLQVANEKLFF
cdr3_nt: TGTGCCAGCAGCTTACTCCAGGTGGCTAATGAAAAACTGTTTTTT